These T cell receptor beta chains were read from a single sample in a study of molecular identifiers for immune sequencing clone quantification. TCRdb passed the PCR reads through MiXCR, listing each CDR3 protein once. Among 550,000 to 750,000 distinct CDR3 sequences listed, about 20% were seen once. Sample: naive CD8+ T cells from blood, with Jurkat cell RNA spiked in. The receptors stem from a human donor in good health. Some libraries in this study had Jurkat cell RNA spiked in. The CDR3 runs from the conserved cysteine through the conserved F or W. The order of the fields is D gene, V gene, J gene, clone size, CDR3 protein, CDR3 DNA. D genes are given only for firm matches. Clone size appears in some rows only: once, few, many, or a class for an expanded clone.

d_call: TRBD2; v_call: TRBV27; j_call: TRBJ2-3; clone_size: many; cdr3_aa: CASGTSGIPSTDTQYF; cdr3_nt: TGTGCCAGTGGGACTAGCGGGATCCCTAGCACAGATACGCAGTATTTT
d_call: NA; v_call: TRBV24-1; j_call: TRBJ2-1; clone_size: many; cdr3_aa: CATSDTHPFGQFF; cdr3_nt: TGTGCCACCAGTGATACACACCCTTTCGGGCAGTTCTTC
d_call: NA; v_call: TRBV20-1; j_call: TRBJ1-1; clone_size: many; cdr3_aa: CSATGGGRSNTEAFF; cdr3_nt: TGCAGTGCTACGGGGGGAGGCCGTTCGAACACTGAAGCTTTCTTT
d_call: TRBD2; v_call: TRBV20-1; j_call: TRBJ2-7; clone_size: many; cdr3_aa: CSARDTSGGTYEQYF; cdr3_nt: TGCAGTGCTAGAGATACTAGCGGGGGGACCTACGAGCAGTACTTC
d_call: NA; v_call: TRBV11-2; j_call: TRBJ2-7; clone_size: NA; cdr3_aa: CASSPVVWGDYEQYF; cdr3_nt: TGTGCCAGCAGCCCCGTGGTTTGGGGTGACTACGAGCAGTACTTC
d_call: NA; v_call: TRBV4-3; j_call: TRBJ1-5; clone_size: NA; cdr3_aa: CASSQDMGGEQPQHF; cdr3_nt: TGCGCCAGCAGCCAAGATATGGGGGGTGAGCAGCCCCAGCATTTT
d_call: NA; v_call: TRBV3-1; j_call: TRBJ1-6; clone_size: NA; cdr3_aa: CASSQDSRTPNSPLHF; cdr3_nt: TGTGCCAGCAGCCAAGATAGTCGGACACCCAATTCACCCCTCCACTTT
d_call: TRBD2; v_call: TRBV4-3; j_call: TRBJ2-7; clone_size: many; cdr3_aa: CASSQGSRGAYEQYF; cdr3_nt: TGCGCCAGCAGCCAAGGCTCGCGGGGGGCCTACGAGCAGTACTTC
d_call: TRBD2; v_call: TRBV28; j_call: TRBJ2-7; clone_size: many; cdr3_aa: CASSSPGLAGSHEQYF; cdr3_nt: TGTGCCAGCAGTTCGCCGGGACTAGCGGGAAGCCACGAGCAGTACTTC
d_call: NA; v_call: TRBV12-5; j_call: TRBJ1-1; clone_size: many; cdr3_aa: CASGFVIGGTATEAFF; cdr3_nt: TGTGCTAGTGGTTTCGTCATTGGGGGAACGGCCACTGAAGCTTTCTTT
d_call: NA; v_call: TRBV19; j_call: TRBJ2-7; clone_size: NA; cdr3_aa: CASSQAHPNYEQYF; cdr3_nt: TGTGCCAGTAGTCAGGCTCACCCAAACTACGAGCAGTACTTC
d_call: NA; v_call: TRBV7-9; j_call: TRBJ2-2; clone_size: many; cdr3_aa: CASSFRDNSWELFF; cdr3_nt: TGTGCCAGCAGCTTCCGGGACAACTCCTGGGAGCTGTTTTTT
d_call: TRBD1; v_call: TRBV7-9; j_call: TRBJ1-4; clone_size: NA; cdr3_aa: CASSTRDRNEKLFF; cdr3_nt: TGTGCCAGCAGCACCCGGGACAGGAATGAAAAACTGTTTTTT
d_call: TRBD1; v_call: TRBV7-2; j_call: TRBJ2-7; clone_size: many; cdr3_aa: CASSFPPGGSSYEQYF; cdr3_nt: TGTGCCAGCAGCTTCCCTCCAGGGGGCAGCTCCTACGAGCAGTACTTC
d_call: NA; v_call: TRBV12-3/TRBV12-4; j_call: TRBJ1-2; clone_size: few; cdr3_aa: CASSLTATLYGYTF; cdr3_nt: TGTGCCAGCAGTTTAACGGCAACCCTATATGGCTACACCTTC
d_call: NA; v_call: TRBV14; j_call: TRBJ2-1; clone_size: many; cdr3_aa: CASSPTGRGNEQFF; cdr3_nt: TGTGCCAGCAGCCCGACAGGAAGGGGGAATGAGCAGTTCTTC
d_call: NA; v_call: TRBV30; j_call: TRBJ1-2; clone_size: many; cdr3_aa: CAWGEPPGYTF; cdr3_nt: TGTGCCTGGGGGGAGCCGCCTGGCTACACCTTC
d_call: NA; v_call: TRBV4-1; j_call: TRBJ2-7; clone_size: NA; cdr3_aa: CASSQKAGLYEQYF; cdr3_nt: TGCGCCAGCAGCCAAAAAGCGGGTCTGTACGAGCAGTACTTC
d_call: NA; v_call: TRBV30; j_call: TRBJ1-1; clone_size: few; cdr3_aa: CAWSVGALEAFF; cdr3_nt: TGTGCCTGGAGTGTAGGGGCACTTGAAGCTTTCTTT
d_call: TRBD1; v_call: TRBV4-1; j_call: TRBJ1-2; clone_size: many; cdr3_aa: CASSQDLGTGDYGYTF; cdr3_nt: TGCGCCAGCAGCCAAGATCTTGGCACAGGGGACTATGGCTACACCTTC
d_call: NA; v_call: TRBV5-8; j_call: TRBJ1-5; clone_size: NA; cdr3_aa: CASSHSGSDNQPQHF; cdr3_nt: TGTGCCAGCAGCCACTCCGGGAGCGACAATCAGCCCCAGCATTTT
d_call: NA; v_call: TRBV7-2; j_call: TRBJ1-1; clone_size: many; cdr3_aa: CASSSFLGEAFF; cdr3_nt: TGTGCCAGCAGCTCCTTTCTAGGAGAAGCTTTCTTT
d_call: NA; v_call: TRBV28; j_call: TRBJ1-5; clone_size: few; cdr3_aa: CASSYEARDTGRVQPQHF; cdr3_nt: TGTGCCAGCAGTTATGAGGCCCGGGACACAGGACGGGTTCAGCCCCAGCATTTT
d_call: NA; v_call: TRBV7-2; j_call: TRBJ2-3; clone_size: many; cdr3_aa: CASGGDYTDTQYF; cdr3_nt: TGTGCCAGCGGGGGAGACTACACAGATACGCAGTATTTT
d_call: NA; v_call: TRBV7-6; j_call: TRBJ2-1; clone_size: NA; cdr3_aa: CAGSPRDFSSYNEQFF; cdr3_nt: TGTGCCGGCAGCCCCCGGGACTTCAGCTCCTACAATGAGCAGTTCTTC
d_call: TRBD2; v_call: TRBV13; j_call: TRBJ2-7; clone_size: many; cdr3_aa: CASSSYSGGASEQYF; cdr3_nt: TGTGCCAGCAGCTCTTATAGCGGGGGGGCGAGTGAGCAGTACTTC
d_call: TRBD2; v_call: TRBV27; j_call: TRBJ2-6; clone_size: many; cdr3_aa: CASSLAGASGANVLTF; cdr3_nt: TGTGCCAGCAGTTTAGCGGGAGCCTCTGGGGCCAACGTCCTGACTTTC